The sequence of this TCR beta chain was determined in a study of blood T cell repertoires in COVID-19 (dated by TCRdb to 2020 to 2022). Background for the entire study: The collaborator samples originated in the United States, Italy and Spain and spanned the acute and convalescent phases of COVID-19. The repertoires were released in a freely available public database intended as a resource for research on the immune response to SARS-CoV-2. Deeply sampled blood TCRbeta repertoires from subjects exposed to, actively infected with, or recovered from COVID-19 were included in the dataset. A de-identified subject ID, COVID-19 status, age in years and sex were almost always included in the sample metadata. Samples were obtained from the ongoing ImmuneRACE study (first 160 participants) and from some 1,200 subjects provided by 6 global collaborators. The prospective study material was composed of cDNA or gDNA derived from T cells, B-cell-depleted T cells, or PBMCs. Where available, HLA class I and class II types were taken from metadata supplied by the sample provider and were not determined by assay-based typing.

Study-wide conclusions, independent of this receptor: The amount of clinical and demographic metadata varied by source and participant and was provided uncurated.

Remarks on this clone: No antigen is known for it. Base quality data are lacking; no much larger clone is found one base away.

One collaborating source in Seattle enrolled patients during active infection and followed them longitudinally through the course of disease. The collaborating institutions used their own protocols to collect whole blood in K2EDTA tubes. For TCRbeta analysis, collaborators shipped samples in one of three forms: frozen whole blood, isolated PBMCs, or DNA extracted from either of those sample types. TCRbeta CDR3 regions were amplified from genomic DNA using the immunoSEQ Assay, a bias-controlled multiplex PCR. For the original study's pipeline: Nucleated cell counts per sample were estimated from amplification of reference gene primers within the assay. To quantify the absolute abundance of each unique TCRbeta CDR3 rearrangement, sequence reads were collapsed and filtered. For each sample, productive Simpson clonality was calculated as the square root of Simpson's diversity index across productive rearrangements. TCRdb took this table from immuneACCESS and kept in-frame rearrangements with V and J called. Such tables lack part of the clones; where checked against another copy, unresolved V genes explain under half of the gap, and the rest is unexplained. That table supplies the V and J calls and clone size; D and trimming were determined from the DNA. For this sample the table gives roughly 350,000 clones, of which about nine tenths were detected only once. Together, the top ten hold 7.3% of the sample.

The source material was peripheral blood. The sequence came from a woman in her 70s with COVID-19, enrolled during active disease.

The DNA sequence is as follows: TGTGCCAGCAGCCCCGTCGGACAGGGGAAGACAGATACGCAGTATTTT. Its protein is CASSPVGQGKTDTQYF. The chain links TRBV11-2 with TRBJ2-3; TRBD1 fits 9 bases in the junction. V loses 5 bases at its end and J loses 3 bases; junction bases beyond the gene matches: 9. The germline V gene sets CDR1 to SGHAT and CDR2 to FQNNGV. The CDR3 numbers 16 residues from cysteine through phenylalanine. CDR3 DNA is the only sequence kept; it has 48 bases, read in frame from the first base.